The 28 T cell receptor beta chains below were found in one sample sequenced in a study of cytomegalovirus exposure and HLA in healthy donors. Amplification used 60 Vbeta primers and 13 Jbeta primers. TCRdb keeps only in-frame clones here, not all; method: immunoSEQ multiplex PCR. The sample lists about 160,000 clones; 75% to 90% were seen once. The sequencing sample was made of PBMCs. Receptors were obtained from a woman aged 18 to 35 in good health and CMV-seronegative.

The chain joins TRBV19 to TRBJ2-1; 9 nucleotides align to TRBD1. Germline V CDR1 and CDR2: LNHDA, SQIVND (reference sequence). This CDR3 comprises 15 residues. The trim removed 4 bases at V and 5 bases at J, leaving 6 bases unmatched. In nucleotides, the CDR3 is TGTGCCAGTAGTAAATTTGGGACAGGGAACAATGAGCAGTTCTTC. Its protein is CASSKFGTGNNEQFF.

V usage is TRBV12-5 and J usage is TRBJ1-4, with D unresolved. Trimming took off 5 bases at V and 10 bases at J, with 29 bases between the two ends. Germline lookup yields CDR1 LGHNT and CDR2 FRNRAP. The CDR3 extends over 18 amino acids. CDR3 sequence: CASGPLREERDAGGKLFF. DNA of the CDR3: TGTGCTAGTGGTCCCCTTCGGGAGGAAAGGGATGCGGGCGGAAAACTGTTTTTT. Looking up the rest from reference TRBV12-5 and TRBJ1-4 gives the full variable domain: DARVTQTPRHKVTEMGQEVTMRCQPILGHNTVFWYRQTMMQGLELLAYFRNRAPLDDSGMPKDRFSAEMPDATLATLKIQPSEPRDSAVYFCASGPLREERDAGGKLFFGSGTQLSVL.

This clone occurred once. This chain links TRBV5-1 with TRBJ1-1, with D tentatively TRBD1 (6 bases). Trimming took off 0 bases at V and 0 bases at J, with 12 bases between the two ends. The length of the CDR3 is 16 residues. CDR1 and CDR2 (germline): SGHRS, YFSETQ. CDR3 coding DNA: TGCGCCAGCAGCTTGGCGACAGGCTTCATGAACACTGAAGCTTTCTTT. Residues: CASSLATGFMNTEAFF.

This clone was recorded only once. V is TRBV11-3 and J is TRBJ2-7; 10 bases are a match to TRBD1. Germline CDR1 and CDR2: SGHNT and YENEEA. Losses at the gene ends were 5 bases for V and 0 bases for J; bases not matched to a gene: 1. The CDR3 has 14 amino acids. The CDR3 region is CASSRDRGSYEQYF. Written as DNA, the CDR3 is TGTGCCAGCAGCAGGGACAGGGGCTCCTACGAGCAGTACTTC.

V gene TRBV19 combines with J gene TRBJ1-1; D gene uncertain. The length of the CDR3 is 12 residues. V was trimmed by 9 bases and J by 1 base, leaving 9 bases between them. Germline V CDR1 and CDR2: LNHDA, SQIVND (reference sequence). CDR3 in amino acids: CASRSGNTEAFF. CDR3 DNA sequence: TGTGCCAGCCGCTCGGGGAACACTGAAGCTTTCTTT. Full variable domain (outside the CDR3, taken from reference TRBV19 and TRBJ1-1): DGGITQSPKYLFRKEGQNVTLSCEQNLNHDAMYWYRQDPGQGLRLIYYSQIVNDFQKGDIAEGYSVSREKKESFPLTVTSAQKNPTAFYLCASRSGNTEAFFGQGTRLTVV.

The chain combines TRBV11-1 with TRBJ2-2; 7 bases fit TRBD1. The CDR3 spans 15 residues. Germline V gene sequence: CDR1 SGHAT, CDR2 FQDESV (reference sequence). V lost 5 bases to trimming and J lost 0 bases; unmatched junction nucleotides: 3. The CDR3 nucleotides are TGTGCCAGCAGCCTCGGGACAGCGAACACCGGGGAGCTGTTTTTT. Its protein product is CASSLGTANTGELFF.

The chain links TRBV9 to TRBJ2-5, with 9 bases that match TRBD2. The CDR3 loop spans 15 amino acids. V was pared by 5 bases and J by 5 bases, with 10 bases of the junction left unmatched. Looked up from germline, CDR1 is SGDLS and CDR2 is YYNGEE. CDR3 sequence: CASSDGTSSEETQYF. CDR3 sequence (DNA): TGTGCCAGCAGTGACGGGACTAGCTCTGAGGAGACCCAGTACTTC.

V is TRBV11-2 and J is TRBJ2-1; a weak D match, TRBD1 (6 bases). Trimming shortened V by 5 bases and J by 8 bases, and 7 bases separated the two germline ends. The CDR3 has 11 residues. Germline CDR1 and CDR2: SGHAT and FQNNGV. CDR3 sequence: CASSTGYEQFF. For the CDR3, the DNA is TGTGCCAGCAGCACAGGGTATGAGCAGTTCTTC.

This rearrangement joins TRBV6-4 to TRBJ2-3; weak D call: TRBD1 (6 bases). This CDR3 spans 16 amino acids. Trimming left V 3 bases short and J 4 bases short, with 17 bases between. Germline V gives CDR1 MRHNA, CDR2 SNTAGT. The DNA of the CDR3 is TGTGCCAGCAGTGAAGGGGGATCAGCCGACGCAGATACGCAGTATTTT. Its translation is CASSEGGSADADTQYF.

The CDR3 is CATSRDPGLTYEQYF. The CDR3 bases are TGTGCCACCAGCAGAGATCCAGGACTGACCTACGAGCAGTACTTC. This chain joins TRBV15 and TRBJ2-7; D possibly corresponds to TRBD2 (5 bases). The CDR3 consists of 15 residues. With 0 bases removed from V and 2 bases from J, the gap between germline ends came to 11 bases. The germline CDR1 and CDR2 sequences are LNHNV and YYDKDF (reference sequence).

The chain is built from TRBV18 and TRBJ2-7; possible D gene TRBD2, 5 bases. Trimming removed 2 bases from V and 1 base from J, with 18 bases in between. Germline assignment: CDR1 KGHSH and CDR2 LQKENI. The CDR3 extends over 17 amino acids. The CDR3: CASSPGLHKDQSYEQYF. The CDR3 DNA sequence: TGTGCCAGCTCACCAGGACTCCATAAAGATCAATCCTACGAGCAGTACTTC.

The CDR3 bases are TGTGCCTGGAGTACCGGGACAGGGGGCTATGGCTACACCTTC. Protein product: CAWSTGTGGYGYTF. The J gene is TRBJ1-2, the V gene TRBV30, with 11 bases fitting TRBD1. The CDR3 loop spans 14 amino acids. Germline loops: CDR1 GTSNPN, CDR2 SVGIG (reference sequence). After removal of 2 bases from V and 4 bases from J, the junction contained 3 bases not matched to a gene. Full variable domain (remainder filled in from reference TRBV30 and TRBJ1-2): SQTIHQWPATLVQPVGSPLSLECTVEGTSNPNLYWYRQAAGRGLQLLFYSVGIGQISSEVPQNLSASRPQDRQFILSSKKLLLSDSGFYLCAWSTGTGGYGYTFGSGTRLTVV.

The genes are TRBV7-9 and TRBJ2-7, with D perhaps TRBD1 (6 bases). V was clipped by 5 bases and J by 0 bases, with 17 bases between them. This CDR3 is built from 16 residues. Germline loops: CDR1 SEHNR, CDR2 FQNEAQ (reference sequence). The CDR3 nucleotides read TGTGCCAGCAGCAGCCCGAGAGGACAGCTCTCCTACGAGCAGTACTTC. It is translated as CASSSPRGQLSYEQYF. Full variable domain (rest looked up from reference TRBV7-9 and TRBJ2-7): DTGVSQNPRHKITKRGQNVTFRCDPISEHNRLYWYRQTLGQGPEFLTYFQNEAQLEKSRLLSDRFSAERPKGSFSTLEIQRTEQGDSAMYLCASSSPRGQLSYEQYFGPGTRLTVT.

The gene calls are TRBV29-1 and TRBJ1-1, with 7 bases lining up with TRBD1. The CDR3 extends over 13 amino acids. With V trimmed by 7 bases and J by 2 bases, 7 bases remained unmatched. Per the germline V gene, CDR1 is SQVTM and CDR2 is ANQGSEA. The CDR3 region has the DNA TGCAGCGGCGTCGGGACAGTTAACACTGAAGCTTTCTTT. Its protein product is CSGVGTVNTEAFF. Full variable domain (missing parts from reference TRBV29-1 and TRBJ1-1): SAVISQKPSRDICQRGTSLTIQCQVDSQVTMMFWYRQQPGQSLTLIATANQGSEATYESGFVIDKFPISRPNLTFSTLTVSNMSPEDSSIYLCSGVGTVNTEAFFGQGTRLTVV.

J is TRBJ2-5 and V is TRBV5-1; 7 bases fit TRBD2. V trimming: 3 bases; J trimming: 3 bases; junction bases outside the gene matches: 8. The CDR3 covers 15 residues. Germline CDR1 is SGHRS and CDR2 is YFSETQ. The CDR3 protein is CASSWAGGREETQYF. CDR3 coding DNA: TGCGCCAGCAGCTGGGCCGGCGGGAGAGAAGAGACCCAGTACTTC.

The chain joins TRBV5-8 to TRBJ1-1, with D possibly matching TRBD1 (5 bases). The CDR3 loop spans 13 amino acids. Trimming stripped 4 bases from V and 6 bases from J, with 13 bases between. Germline V CDR1 and CDR2: SGHTS, YDEGEE. Here the CDR3 reads CASSLRAIAEAFF. As DNA, the CDR3 is TGTGCCAGCAGCCTCAGGGCAATAGCTGAAGCTTTCTTT.

V usage is TRBV20-1 and J usage is TRBJ2-7; tentative D call: TRBD1 (5 bases). The CDR3 runs 11 residues. CDR1 DFQATT and CDR2 SNEGSKA come from the germline V gene (reference sequence). The germline V and J ends were trimmed by 1 base and 6 bases, with 7 bases remaining between them. DNA of the CDR3: TGCAGTGCTAGAGGTAGGGGCGAGCAGTACTTC. Translation gives CSARGRGEQYF.

V and J are TRBV10-3 and TRBJ2-1; 11 nucleotides align to TRBD2. V shed 4 bases, J shed 7 bases, and the junction held 15 bases outside the gene matches. This CDR3 has 18 residues. Looked up from germline, CDR1 is ENHRY and CDR2 is SYGVKD. CDR3 coding DNA: TGTGCCATCAGTGTAAAGACTAGCGGGATAATTAAAGTGAATGAGCAGTTCTTC. Its translation is CAISVKTSGIIKVNEQFF.

The genes are TRBV7-2 and TRBJ1-1, with TRBD1 identical over 7 bases. Losses at the gene ends were 6 bases for V and 7 bases for J; bases not matched to a gene: 11. CDR3 length: 14 residues. Per germline, CDR1 SGHTA and CDR2 FQGNSA. The CDR3 spells CASRETGSGLEAFF. The CDR3 nucleotides are TGTGCCAGCAGGGAGACAGGGTCAGGTCTTGAAGCTTTCTTT.

The V and J genes are TRBV6-1 and TRBJ2-3, with a tentative D call TRBD2 (5 bases). Trimming shortened V by 3 bases and J by 4 bases, and 11 bases separated the two germline ends. This CDR3 has 14 residues. Germline V gene sequence: CDR1 MNHNS, CDR2 SASEGT. CDR3 residues: CASSEGEEADTQYF. CDR3 nucleotides: TGTGCCAGCAGTGAGGGAGAGGAGGCAGATACGCAGTATTTT.

The chain employs TRBV6-1 and TRBJ1-1; 8 nucleotides align to TRBD1. There are 15 residues in the CDR3. Trimming took 3 bases from V and 1 from J; bases not matched to a gene: 4. Germline V gene lookup returns CDR1 MNHNS and CDR2 SASEGT. The CDR3 coding sequence is TGTGCCAGCAGTGACCCCGGGACAGGGAACACTGAAGCTTTCTTT. It translates to CASSDPGTGNTEAFF.

This chain connects TRBV18 to TRBJ2-1; 10 bases are a match to TRBD1. Germline V gene data show CDR1 as KGHSH and CDR2 as LQKENI. Losses at the gene ends were 4 bases for V and 2 bases for J; bases not matched to a gene: 8. CDR3 length equals 17 residues. CDR3 sequence reads: CASSLATGTGAYNEQFF. CDR3 coding DNA: TGTGCCAGCTCACTGGCAACCGGGACAGGGGCCTACAATGAGCAGTTCTTC.

The J gene is TRBJ2-7, the V gene TRBV11-2; a possible D gene is TRBD1 (6 bases). Looked up from germline, CDR1 is SGHAT and CDR2 is FQNNGV. The CDR3 runs 15 residues. With 4 bases removed from V and 3 bases from J, the gap between germline ends came to 16 bases. The CDR3 protein is CASSWMDSKFYEQYF. The DNA of the CDR3 is TGTGCCAGCAGCTGGATGGACAGCAAATTCTACGAGCAGTACTTC.

The V call is TRBV5-6, the J call TRBJ2-2; TRBD2 matches at 13 bases. Germline-derived CDR1 and CDR2 are SGHDT and YYEEEE. The CDR3 contains 17 residues. J gave up 3 bases and V 3 bases, and 5 bases lay outside the gene matches. In DNA form, the CDR3 reads TGTGCCAGCAGCTCTCGACTAGCGGGGGGTTACACCGGGGAGCTGTTTTTT. Its translation: CASSSRLAGGYTGELFF.

This rearrangement joins TRBV7-9 to TRBJ2-7; 9 bases align to TRBD2. CDR1 is SEHNR and CDR2 is FQNEAQ in the germline V gene (reference sequence). The trim removed 5 bases at V and 0 bases at J, leaving 8 bases unmatched. The CDR3 loop spans 16 amino acids. CDR3 amino acids: CASSGGGGRDSYEQYF. In nucleotides, the CDR3 is TGTGCCAGCAGCGGAGGGGGCGGGAGGGACTCCTACGAGCAGTACTTC.

This clone was seen only once. This chain joins TRBV7-9 and TRBJ2-1; the match to TRBD2 covers 16 bases. The V gene's germline CDR1 is SEHNR and CDR2 FQNEAQ (reference sequence). V lost 3 bases, J lost 7 bases, and 9 bases stayed unmatched. CDR3 length: 18 amino acids. In DNA form, the CDR3 reads TGTGCCAGCAGCTTTCAGGGACTAGCGGGAGGGCCGCTGAATGAGCAGTTCTTC. Translation: CASSFQGLAGGPLNEQFF.

This clone has just one count. The V and J genes are TRBV19 and TRBJ1-3; D might be TRBD1 (6 bases). The CDR3 is made up of 15 amino acids. V gave up 5 bases and J gave up 4 bases, with 15 bases separating them. Germline values: CDR1 LNHDA, CDR2 SQIVND (reference sequence). The CDR3 nucleotides read TGTGCCAGTAGTTTCGGACAGTCTCTGGGAAACACCATATATTTT. It is translated as CASSFGQSLGNTIYF.

The rearrangement uses TRBV29-1 and TRBJ2-5; D is unclear. This CDR3 has 8 residues. The germline V gene encodes CDR1 SQVTM and CDR2 ANQGSEA. V gave up 2 bases and J gave up 10 bases, with 2 bases separating them. CDR3 DNA sequence: TGCAGCGTTGAACTCCAGTACTTC. It specifies CSVELQYF.